Listed here are 24 T cell receptor beta chains from one sample, sequenced in a study of cytomegalovirus exposure and HLA in healthy donors. The PCR used 60 Vbeta and 13 Jbeta primers. Libraries were prepared by immunoSEQ multiplex PCR; TCRdb keeps only in-frame clonotypes and omits some of them. The repertoire includes some 130,000 clones, approximately 78% of them detected once, and roughly 1.5% sits in the top ten. The specimen was PBMCs. Receptors originate from a female donor in good health and CMV-seronegative.

The gene calls are TRBV5-5 and TRBJ1-4; D is unclear. V lost 4 bases to trimming and J lost 8 bases, with 9 bases between them. Germline V gene lookup returns CDR1 SGHKS and CDR2 YYEKEE (reference sequence). This CDR3 region has 12 residues. Written as DNA, the CDR3 is TGTGCCAGCAGCGGGGAGAGGGAAAAACTGTTTTTT. Protein product: CASSGEREKLFF.

V and J are TRBV29-1 and TRBJ1-1; D possibly corresponds to TRBD1 (5 bases). Germline CDR1 reads SQVTM; CDR2 reads ANQGSEA. The length of the CDR3 is 14 residues. V lost 4 bases, J lost 3 bases, and 15 bases lay in between. CDR3: CSVGTHPGDTEAFF. The CDR3 DNA sequence: TGCAGCGTTGGGACTCATCCGGGGGACACTGAAGCTTTCTTT.

The chain carries TRBV5-1 and TRBJ1-2; 9 bases are shared with TRBD1. Per the germline V gene, CDR1 is SGHRS and CDR2 is YFSETQ. V trimming: 5 bases; J trimming: 8 bases; junction bases outside the gene matches: 7. The length of the CDR3 is 13 residues. This CDR3 is CASSSGQGEGYTF. CDR3 DNA: TGCGCCAGCAGTTCGGGACAGGGAGAAGGCTACACCTTC.

The chain employs TRBV5-1 and TRBJ2-1; possibly TRBD2 for D (6 bases). Germline CDR1 and CDR2: SGHRS and YFSETQ. Trimming took off 0 bases at V and 1 base at J, with 17 bases between the two ends. The CDR3 loop spans 18 amino acids. This chain's CDR3 is CASSLVRGGRRSYNEQFF. In nucleotides, the CDR3 is TGCGCCAGCAGCTTGGTACGGGGAGGTAGAAGGTCCTACAATGAGCAGTTCTTC. The complete variable domain, with remaining parts taken from reference TRBV5-1 and TRBJ2-1, reads KAGVTQTPRYLIKTRGQQVTLSCSPISGHRSVSWYQQTPGQGLQFLFEYFSETQRNKGNFPGRFSGRQFSNSRSEMNVSTLELGDSALYLCASSLVRGGRRSYNEQFFGPGTRLTVL.

The chain is built from TRBV4-3 and TRBJ2-5, with TRBD2 identical over 11 bases. The J call may be wrong; the DNA end is better matched by TRBJ2-7. This CDR3 has 15 residues. Germline lookup yields CDR1 LGHNA and CDR2 YSLEER. As DNA, the CDR3 is TGCGCCAGCAGCCCGGGACTAGCGGCTAGTTACGAGCAGTACTTC. Encoded protein: CASSPGLAASYEQYF.

The rearrangement joins TRBV7-9 to TRBJ2-1; TRBD2 aligns across 9 bases. In germline, CDR1 is SEHNR, CDR2 FQNEAQ (reference sequence). CDR3 size: 12 residues. V was pared by 6 bases and J by 8 bases, with 2 bases of the junction left unmatched. The CDR3 sequence: CASRASGDEQFF. As DNA, the CDR3 is TGTGCCAGCAGGGCTAGCGGGGATGAGCAGTTCTTC.

The CDR3 reads CASSIITGGCGNTIYF. The CDR3 coding sequence is TGTGCCAGCAGCATCATTACAGGGGGATGTGGAAACACCATATATTTT. The chain combines TRBV21-1 with TRBJ1-3; TRBD1 was called by the table and not checked on the DNA. TRBV21-1 is a listed pseudogene. CDR3 length: 16 amino acids.

The chain joins TRBV10-3 to TRBJ1-5; D unclear. The V gene lost 0 bases and the J gene lost 0 bases, with 15 bases spanning the gap. The germline CDR1 and CDR2 sequences are ENHRY and SYGVKD. The CDR3 has 18 amino acids. CDR3 sequence: CAISESRLGDYSNQPQHF. The CDR3 coding sequence is TGTGCCATCAGTGAGTCTCGGCTGGGTGACTATAGCAATCAGCCCCAGCATTTT.

On this clone: Its ends do not fully match the called genes, so a read error is possible. This chain joins TRBV27 and TRBJ2-4; D is undetermined. There are 14 residues in the CDR3. Germline CDR1 MNHEY, CDR2 SMNVEV (reference sequence). The DNA of the CDR3 is TGTGCCAGCAGCCGCCGACCCATGCAAAACAGTCAGTACTTC. It specifies CASSRRPMQNSQYF.

V gene TRBV9 combines with J gene TRBJ2-7; weak D call: TRBD2 (5 bases). The CDR3 runs to 13 residues. V dropped 6 bases and J dropped 6 bases, with 16 bases sitting between them. From germline, CDR1 is SGDLS and CDR2 YYNGEE. CDR3 sequence reads: CASTMWPEGEQYF. The DNA for the CDR3 is TGTGCCAGCACGATGTGGCCCGAGGGCGAGCAGTACTTC.

This clone was picked up a small number of times. The gene calls are TRBV18 and TRBJ2-7; TRBD1 might be the D (5 bases). V lost 3 bases and J lost 1, with 13 bases in between. This CDR3 is built from 15 residues. Germline-derived CDR1 and CDR2 are KGHSH and LQKENI. The CDR3 DNA reads as TGTGCCAGCTCACCTCAGGGTCTCGGATCCTACGAGCAGTACTTC. Translating gives CASSPQGLGSYEQYF.

The chain recombines TRBV7-6 with TRBJ2-5, with a tentative D call TRBD2 (5 bases). The J call may be incorrect, as the DNA end agrees better with TRBJ2-7. Germline V gene lookup returns CDR1 SGHVS and CDR2 FNYEAQ. CDR3 length: 14 residues. CDR3 sequence reads: CASSLGLASYEQYF. CDR3 in DNA: TGTGCCAGCAGCTTAGGATTAGCGTCCTACGAGCAGTACTTC.

This sequence joins TRBV5-1 and TRBJ2-1; 9 bases line up with TRBD1. Per the germline V gene, CDR1 is SGHRS and CDR2 is YFSETQ. V was clipped by 0 bases and J by 1 base; unmatched bases: 2. The CDR3 length is 16 residues. The CDR3 reads CASSLVGTGSYNEQFF. CDR3 coding DNA: TGCGCCAGCAGCTTGGTCGGGACAGGGTCCTACAATGAGCAGTTCTTC.

The chain couples TRBV19 to TRBJ2-1, with 7 bases aligning to TRBD2. The CDR3 consists of 17 residues. With 5 bases clipped from V and 7 bases from J, the junction kept 17 bases outside the gene matches. Germline values: CDR1 LNHDA, CDR2 SQIVND (reference sequence). CDR3 in amino acids: CASSPRLGSGLGNEQFF. In nucleotides, the CDR3 is TGTGCCAGTAGTCCCCGTTTGGGTAGCGGGCTTGGAAATGAGCAGTTCTTC.

CDR3 in DNA: TGTGCCAGCAGTTATCAGGATAGCAATCAGCCCCAGCATTTT. Amino acid sequence: CASSYQDSNQPQHF. The genes are TRBV5-6 and TRBJ1-5, with D unresolved. This CDR3 is 14 amino acids long. Germline V lookup: CDR1 SGHDT, CDR2 YYEEEE. V lost 5 bases to trimming and J lost 0 bases, with 9 bases between them.

The V gene is TRBV6-5, the J gene TRBJ2-1; TRBD2 might be the D (6 bases). The germline V gene has CDR1 MNHEY and CDR2 SVGAGI. Trimming took off 3 bases at V and 2 bases at J, with 8 bases between the two ends. This CDR3 has 14 amino acids. The DNA of the CDR3 is TGTGCCAGCAGTTATGGCGGGGCCTACAATGAGCAGTTCTTC. Translation: CASSYGGAYNEQFF.

The CDR3 spells CASSPTPNFHNEQFF. CDR3 bases: TGTGCCAGCAGCCCGACTCCCAATTTCCACAATGAGCAGTTCTTC. The V call is TRBV6-5, the J call TRBJ2-1; D is uncertain. The CDR3 has 15 amino acids. The V gene lost 6 bases and the J gene lost 5 bases, with 17 bases spanning the gap. The V gene's germline CDR1 is MNHEY and CDR2 SVGAGI.

The gene calls are TRBV25-1 and TRBJ1-4; 7 bases agree with TRBD1. The CDR3 runs to 14 residues. Germline V gene sequence: CDR1 MGHDK, CDR2 SYGVNS. The V gene end was trimmed by 4 bases and the J gene end by 7 bases; junction bases not matched to a gene: 6. The CDR3 DNA reads as TGTGCCAGCAGTGCTAGAGGGGGCTCTGAAAAACTGTTTTTT. This encodes CASSARGGSEKLFF.

The chain combines TRBV29-1 with TRBJ2-7; 10 bases are shared with TRBD2. CDR1 and CDR2 from the germline V gene are SQVTM and ANQGSEA. CDR3 length equals 12 residues. V was pared by 4 bases and J by 4 bases, with 1 base of the junction left unmatched. CDR3 coding DNA: TGCAGCGTTGGGACTAGCGGATACGAGCAGTACTTC. Protein product: CSVGTSGYEQYF.

The chain links TRBV19 to TRBJ2-7; D is unresolved. CDR3 length: 14 amino acids. Germline V lookup: CDR1 LNHDA, CDR2 SQIVND (reference sequence). Trimming removed 1 base from V and 3 bases from J, with 10 bases in between. Here the CDR3 DNA reads TGTGCCAGTAGTATAGGGCCCTCTGTCTACGAGCAGTACTTC. Translating it yields CASSIGPSVYEQYF.

The chain carries TRBV5-6 and TRBJ2-7, with 9 bases matching TRBD2. The CDR3 loop spans 14 amino acids. V was clipped by 0 bases and J by 2 bases; unmatched bases: 0. CDR1 SGHDT and CDR2 YYEEEE come from the germline V gene. CDR3 protein: CASSLGGRAYEQYF. In DNA, the CDR3 is TGTGCCAGCAGCTTGGGCGGGAGGGCCTACGAGCAGTACTTC.

This clone showed up just a few times. V and J are TRBV5-4 and TRBJ2-3, with 9 bases that match TRBD2. The CDR3 totals 18 residues. CDR1 SGHNT and CDR2 YYREEE come from the germline V gene (reference sequence). V was clipped by 0 bases and J by 3 bases; unmatched bases: 11. The CDR3, as DNA: TGTGCCAGCAGCTTGGCCCTTTTTAGCGGGAGTAGGACAGATACGCAGTATTTT. This sequence encodes CASSLALFSGSRTDTQYF.

This rearrangement joins TRBV6-6 to TRBJ2-7; a possible D gene is TRBD1 (5 bases). V lost 6 bases, J lost 4 bases, and 13 bases lay in between. The CDR3 sequence is 13 residues long. Germline CDR1 and CDR2: MNHNY and SVGAGI (reference sequence). CDR3 protein: CASSPAGSYEQYF. CDR3 sequence (DNA): TGTGCCAGCAGCCCGGCAGGGTCTTACGAGCAGTACTTC.

The chain employs TRBV5-5 and TRBJ2-7; D gene unclear. V lost 3 bases and J lost 0, with 10 bases in between. CDR3 length: 14 amino acids. Germline values: CDR1 SGHKS, CDR2 YYEKEE (reference sequence). As DNA, the CDR3 is TGTGCCAGCAGCTCCCTACCGAGCTCCTACGAGCAGTACTTC. Translated: CASSSLPSSYEQYF. The entire variable domain, with the rest obtained from reference TRBV5-5 and TRBJ2-7, is as follows: DAGVTQSPTHLIKTRGQQVTLRCSPISGHKSVSWYQQVLGQGPQFIFQYYEKEERGRGNFPDRFSARQFPNYSSELNVNALLLGDSALYLCASSSLPSSYEQYFGPGTRLTVT.